The 15 T cell receptor beta chains below all came from one sample that was sequenced in a study of blood T cell repertoires in COVID-19. The protocol was immunoSEQ multiplex PCR, while the TCRdb copy is restricted to in-frame clones and leaves out a portion. The sample consists of about 140,000 clones, about 84% of them appearing once. Sequenced material: PBMCs or T cells enriched from blood (not recorded which). The origin of the receptors is a woman under 30 who had been exposed to COVID-19.

The chain recombines TRBV15 with TRBJ1-2; D gene ambiguous. The CDR3 sequence is 13 residues long. Germline CDR1 LNHNV, CDR2 YYDKDF (reference sequence). Trimming took off 3 bases at V and 2 bases at J, with 7 bases between the two ends. The CDR3 region is CATSSFKNYGYTF. DNA of the CDR3: TGTGCCACCAGCAGTTTCAAAAACTATGGCTACACCTTC.

The chain recombines TRBV7-2 with TRBJ1-4; 9 bases agree with TRBD1. V lost 0 bases, J lost 4 bases, and 3 bases stayed unmatched. CDR3 length equals 16 residues. CDR1 is SGHTA and CDR2 is FQGNSA in the germline V gene. The CDR3 DNA is TGTGCCAGCAGCTTAGCGAGGACAGGGGATAATGAAAAACTGTTTTTT. It translates to CASSLARTGDNEKLFF.

The CDR3 is CASSSGLLNNEQFF. The CDR3 nucleotides read TGTGCCAGCAGCTCGGGACTATTAAACAATGAGCAGTTCTTC. The genes are TRBV13 and TRBJ2-1; TRBD2 matches at 7 bases. The CDR3 sequence is 14 residues long. With 4 bases clipped from V and 5 bases from J, the junction kept 5 bases outside the gene matches. Germline values: CDR1 PRHDT, CDR2 FYEKMQ (reference sequence).

As for this clone: The sample holds other DNA sequences that translate to the same CDR3. V is TRBV7-8 and J is TRBJ1-1, with 7 bases lining up with TRBD1. After removal of 5 bases from V and 1 base from J, the junction contained 1 base not matched to a gene. The CDR3 contains 13 residues. Germline V gene data show CDR1 as SGHVS and CDR2 as FQNEAQ. CDR3 protein: CASSRQGNTEAFF. The CDR3 nucleotides are TGTGCCAGCAGCCGACAGGGGAACACTGAAGCTTTCTTT.

The rearrangement links TRBV11-2 to TRBJ2-2; 7 nucleotides line up with TRBD1. The CDR3 sequence is 14 residues long. Trimming cost V 6 bases and J 1 base; bases outside gene matches: 2. Germline CDR1 SGHAT, CDR2 FQNNGV. CDR3 DNA: TGTGCCAGCAGGAACAGGGGGAACACCGGGGAGCTGTTTTTT. Its translation is CASRNRGNTGELFF. The entire variable domain, with the rest obtained from reference TRBV11-2 and TRBJ2-2, is as follows: EAGVAQSPRYKIIEKRQSVAFWCNPISGHATLYWYQQILGQGPKLLIQFQNNGVVDDSQLPKDRFSAERLKGVDSTLKIQPAKLEDSAVYLCASRNRGNTGELFFGEGSRLTVL.

The rearrangement uses TRBV27 and TRBJ2-7, with 8 bases aligning to TRBD2. J lost 4 bases, V lost 2 bases, and 7 bases had no gene match. Germline CDR1 is MNHEY and CDR2 is SMNVEV (reference sequence). The CDR3 contains 15 residues. CDR3 bases: TGTGCCAGCAGTTTAGTGGGGACTAGACAATACGAGCAGTACTTC. Amino acids: CASSLVGTRQYEQYF.

Of note for this clone: A clone one base away is much larger, so this may be a read error. V and J are TRBV11-3 and TRBJ2-1; D is possibly TRBD1 (6 bases). Per the germline V gene, CDR1 is SGHNT and CDR2 is YENEEA. V gave up 3 bases and J gave up 7 bases, with 7 bases separating them. The CDR3 has 12 amino acids. CDR3 sequence reads: CASSLQGNEQFF. The CDR3 DNA reads as TGTGCCAGCAGCTTGCAGGGGAATGAGCAGTTCTTC.

This clone was detected only a few times. V gene TRBV28 combines with J gene TRBJ1-6; tentative D call: TRBD1 (5 bases). CDR1 and CDR2 from the germline V gene are MDHEN and SYDVKM. The CDR3 consists of 15 residues. Trimming stripped 5 bases from V and 7 bases from J, with 15 bases between. The CDR3 reads CASSLLGVLNSPLHF. The CDR3 region has the DNA TGTGCCAGCAGTCTGTTAGGGGTTCTAAATTCACCCCTCCACTTT. Full variable domain (outside the CDR3, taken from reference TRBV28 and TRBJ1-6): DVKVTQSSRYLVKRTGEKVFLECVQDMDHENMFWYRQDPGLGLRLIYFSYDVKMKEKGDIPEGYSVSREKKERFSLILESASTNQTSMYLCASSLLGVLNSPLHFGNGTRLTVT.

The rearrangement uses TRBV5-4 and TRBJ2-2, with TRBD1 identical over 8 bases. The CDR3 contains 15 residues. The germline gives CDR1 SGHNT, CDR2 YYREEE (reference sequence). Trimming cost V 4 bases and J 2 bases; bases outside gene matches: 4. The CDR3 here is CASSRGQANTGELFF. CDR3 nucleotides: TGTGCCAGCAGCAGGGGACAGGCCAACACCGGGGAGCTGTTTTTT.

This sequence joins TRBV11-3 and TRBJ2-1; 9 bases are shared with TRBD2. V lost 0 bases, J lost 3 bases, and 9 bases stayed unmatched. The germline V gene has CDR1 SGHNT and CDR2 YENEEA. The CDR3 has 18 amino acids. CDR3 sequence (DNA): TGTGCCAGCAGCTTAGATCATGGTGGTAGCGGGAGCTACAATGAGCAGTTCTTC. Amino acids: CASSLDHGGSGSYNEQFF. The full variable domain, with the rest looked up from reference TRBV11-3 and TRBJ2-1, is EAGVVQSPRYKIIEKKQPVAFWCNPISGHNTLYWYLQNLGQGPELLIRYENEEAVDDSQLPKDRFSAERLKGVDSTLKIQPAELGDSAVYLCASSLDHGGSGSYNEQFFGPGTRLTVL.

J is TRBJ1-6 and V is TRBV4-1; TRBD1 aligns across 8 bases. Germline CDR1 is MGHRA and CDR2 is YSYEKL. With 0 bases clipped from V and 8 bases from J, the junction kept 3 bases outside the gene matches. The CDR3 has 15 amino acids. DNA for the CDR3: TGCGCCAGCAGCCAAGAGGGGACAGGTTATTCACCCCTCCACTTT. Its translation is CASSQEGTGYSPLHF.

The chain is built from TRBV24-1 and TRBJ1-5; no reliable D call. This CDR3 spans 13 amino acids. The V and J ends lost 8 bases and 7 bases respectively, with 14 bases between them. Germline V gene data show CDR1 as KGHDR and CDR2 as SFDVKD. The DNA for the CDR3 is TGTGCCACCAAAAACTACGAAGTGCAGCCCCAGCATTTT. It specifies CATKNYEVQPQHF.

The chain couples TRBV6-2 or TRBV6-3 to TRBJ2-1; a weak D match, TRBD2 (5 bases). The CDR3 spans 13 residues. The germline CDR1 and CDR2 sequences are MNHEY and SVGEGT. V lost 2 bases, J lost 5 bases, and 7 bases lay in between. The CDR3, as DNA: TGTGCCAGCAGTTACCCGGGAAACAATGAGCAGTTCTTC. Translation: CASSYPGNNEQFF.

The chain is built from TRBV27 and TRBJ2-3; 7 nucleotides agree with TRBD2. The CDR3 is 14 amino acids. The germline V gene has CDR1 MNHEY and CDR2 SMNVEV (reference sequence). Trimming took 5 bases from V and 2 from J; bases not matched to a gene: 4. The CDR3 sequence is CASSRGLDTDTQYF. The CDR3 DNA sequence: TGTGCCAGCAGTCGAGGACTAGACACAGATACGCAGTATTTT.

V and J are TRBV15 and TRBJ1-5, with 9 nucleotides matching TRBD1. CDR1 and CDR2 from the germline V gene are LNHNV and YYDKDF (reference sequence). This CDR3 region has 18 residues. With 0 bases clipped from V and 0 bases from J, the junction kept 6 bases outside the gene matches. Written as DNA, the CDR3 is TGTGCCACCAGCAGAGATGGACAGGGGACATATAGCAATCAGCCCCAGCATTTT. Translated: CATSRDGQGTYSNQPQHF.